The 9 T cell receptor beta chains presented below share a single source sample, sequenced in a study of cytomegalovirus exposure and HLA in healthy donors. The PCR made use of 60 Vbeta and 13 Jbeta primers. Profiling relied on immunoSEQ multiplex PCR, and the TCRdb table lists in-frame clones only, not all of them. The sample lists about 120,000 clones, around 81% occurring once. The sample consisted of PBMCs. These receptors all stem from a woman aged 30 to 39 in good health and CMV-seronegative.

The chain carries TRBV19 and TRBJ1-5, with a possible D match to TRBD1 (6 bases). Germline lookup yields CDR1 LNHDA and CDR2 SQIVND (reference sequence). Trimming left V 7 bases short and J 6 bases short, with 13 bases between. The CDR3 runs to 13 residues. Here the CDR3 DNA reads TGTGCCAGTACCTCAGGGGTGGTTCAGCCCCAGCATTTT. It translates to CASTSGVVQPQHF. Looking up the rest from reference TRBV19 and TRBJ1-5 gives the full variable domain: DGGITQSPKYLFRKEGQNVTLSCEQNLNHDAMYWYRQDPGQGLRLIYYSQIVNDFQKGDIAEGYSVSREKKESFPLTVTSAQKNPTAFYLCASTSGVVQPQHFGDGTRLSIL.

The V and J genes are TRBV27 and TRBJ2-1; D possibly corresponds to TRBD1 (5 bases). Trimming removed 3 bases from V and 7 bases from J, with 19 bases in between. The CDR3 length is 16 residues. Germline assignment: CDR1 MNHEY and CDR2 SMNVEV (reference sequence). The chain's CDR3 is CASSFQGPPSPNEQFF. CDR3 in DNA: TGTGCCAGCAGTTTCCAGGGTCCTCCCTCACCTAATGAGCAGTTCTTC.

This rearrangement joins TRBV11-2 to TRBJ2-1; 11 bases agree with TRBD2. This CDR3 is built from 16 residues. J lost 9 bases, V lost 5 bases, and 12 bases had no gene match. Germline loops: CDR1 SGHAT, CDR2 FQNNGV. CDR3 sequence: CASSAPRLAGRSEQFF. The CDR3 DNA reads TGTGCCAGCAGCGCCCCCCGACTAGCGGGACGAAGTGAGCAGTTCTTC.

The chain is built from TRBV7-6 and TRBJ2-1; a weak D match, TRBD2 (5 bases). CDR1 and CDR2 (germline): SGHVS, FNYEAQ. This CDR3 contains 18 residues. The germline V and J ends were trimmed by 5 bases and 2 bases, with 22 bases remaining between them. The CDR3 reads CASSIAGGGQGPYNEQFF. The CDR3 nucleotides read TGTGCCAGCAGCATTGCGGGTGGCGGTCAAGGTCCCTACAATGAGCAGTTCTTC. The entire variable domain, with the rest obtained from reference TRBV7-6 and TRBJ2-1, is as follows: GAGVSQSPRYKVTKRGQDVALRCDPISGHVSLYWYRQALGQGPEFLTYFNYEAQQDKSGLPNDRFSAERPEGSISTLTIQRTEQRDSAMYRCASSIAGGGQGPYNEQFFGPGTRLTVL.

The chain combines TRBV5-8 with TRBJ2-7; 7 nucleotides line up with TRBD1. This CDR3 region has 17 residues. Germline lookup yields CDR1 SGHTS and CDR2 YDEGEE. V was clipped by 4 bases and J by 6 bases; unmatched bases: 19. CDR3 protein: CASSPNRGASLPREQYF. CDR3 DNA sequence: TGTGCCAGCAGCCCTAACAGGGGCGCCAGTCTACCTCGCGAGCAGTACTTC.

The chain couples TRBV30 to TRBJ2-5, with D possibly being TRBD1 (5 bases). The CDR3 is 15 amino acids. V lost 1 base to trimming and J lost 4 bases, with 16 bases between them. Germline V CDR1 and CDR2: GTSNPN, SVGIG (reference sequence). CDR3 sequence reads: CAWSAGQNSRETQYF. CDR3 nucleotide sequence: TGTGCCTGGAGTGCAGGGCAAAATAGTCGAGAGACCCAGTACTTC.

The chain joins TRBV18 to TRBJ2-1; 9 bases match TRBD2. Germline loops: CDR1 KGHSH, CDR2 LQKENI. V shed 4 bases and J 8 bases; nucleotides not matched to a gene: 6. The CDR3 loop spans 14 amino acids. This chain's CDR3 is CASSRAGGPDEQFF. The CDR3 bases are TGTGCCAGCTCACGGGCGGGAGGGCCGGATGAGCAGTTCTTC.

V and J are TRBV10-2 and TRBJ2-1, with D unclear. This CDR3 spans 14 amino acids. Germline values: CDR1 WSHSY, CDR2 SAAADI. Trimming took off 4 bases at V and 10 bases at J, with 17 bases between the two ends. The CDR3 DNA sequence: TGCGCCAGCAGTGTGGGCTCACTGCCCGCCGAGCAGTTCTTC. Translated, it gives CASSVGSLPAEQFF.

The rearrangement uses TRBV28 and TRBJ2-7; D may be TRBD1 (6 bases). Trimming pared 5 bases from V and 4 bases from J, leaving 18 bases between. Germline V gene sequence: CDR1 MDHEN, CDR2 SYDVKM. The CDR3 has 15 amino acids. The CDR3 here is CASSTDRTVAYEQYF. For the CDR3, the DNA is TGTGCCAGCAGTACTGACAGGACGGTGGCGTACGAGCAGTACTTC.